The 19 T cell receptor beta chains below all came from one sample that was sequenced in a study of graft-versus-host responses after intestinal transplantation (dated by TCRdb to the early 2020s). In light of the paper, this sample's time point label describes: cells obtained before transplantation from donor or recipient. These TCRs are of unknown antigen specificity. The library came from the immunoSEQ multiplex PCR assay. Entries here come from immuneACCESS through TCRdb and include only in-frame sequences with V and J called. Some clones fail to appear in such tables; in the studies checked, an unresolved V gene covers under half of the shortfall, and the cause of the remainder is unknown. Here the sample has about 88,000 clones; around 93% occur a single time. Approximately 0.32% of the sample is in the top ten clones. The specimen comprised unstimulated CD4+ T cells sorted from spleen or lymph node cells, sampled before transplant. These receptor sequences come from a human donor who was the organ donor for an intestinal transplant.

V and J are TRBV7-8 and TRBJ1-3, with 9 bases that match TRBD1. The CDR3 totals 20 residues. Germline CDR1 and CDR2: SGHVS and FQNEAQ. J lost 1 base, V lost 4 bases, and 17 bases had no gene match. The CDR3 reads CASSSGLGTGSYVSGNTIYF. The CDR3 bases are TGTGCCAGCAGCTCAGGGTTAGGGACAGGGTCGTATGTTTCTGGAAACACCATATATTTT.

J is TRBJ1-1 and V is TRBV15, with D maybe TRBD1 (5 bases). The CDR3 has 14 residues. The germline gives CDR1 LNHNV, CDR2 YYDKDF (reference sequence). Trimming cost V 0 bases and J 1 base, with 6 bases left between them. CDR3 sequence (DNA): TGTGCCACCAGCAGAGATCAGGGGAACACTGAAGCTTTCTTT. Translation gives CATSRDQGNTEAFF.

CDR3 nucleotide sequence: TGTGCCAGCAGCCCGGGACTAGCGGACTACAATGAGCAGTTCTTC. Its translation is CASSPGLADYNEQFF. J is TRBJ2-1 and V is TRBV5-4, with TRBD2 matching 11 bases. CDR1 and CDR2 (germline): SGHNT, YYREEE (reference sequence). This CDR3 has 15 amino acids. Unmatched junction bases numbered 3, after V lost 4 bases and J lost 3 bases.

The chain joins TRBV21-1 to TRBJ2-1; the table's D call of TRBD2 was not tested on the DNA. TRBV21-1 is tagged as a pseudogene. The CDR3 is made up of 15 amino acids. CDR3 amino acids: CASSNDSGRDNEQFF. The DNA for the CDR3 is TGTGCCAGCAGCAATGACAGCGGGAGGGACAATGAGCAGTTCTTC.

The J gene is TRBJ1-3, the V gene TRBV7-2; a weak D match, TRBD1 (6 bases). V lost 2 bases and J 0 bases, leaving 14 bases between the germline ends. CDR1 is SGHTA, CDR2 FQGNSA, per germline. The CDR3 sequence is 17 residues long. This CDR3 is CASSLTSTGISGNTIYF. CDR3 coding DNA: TGTGCCAGCAGCTTAACCTCGACAGGCATCTCTGGAAACACCATATATTTT.

This clone appeared a single time. The genes are TRBV18 and TRBJ2-3, with 7 bases lining up with TRBD2. This CDR3 is 18 amino acids long. Germline CDR1 reads KGHSH; CDR2 reads LQKENI. V was clipped by 1 base and J by 2 bases; unmatched bases: 12. The CDR3 protein is CASSPLFMTSQDTDTQYF. The CDR3 DNA follows: TGTGCCAGCTCACCACTATTCATGACTAGCCAAGACACAGATACGCAGTATTTT.

The V gene is TRBV28, the J gene TRBJ2-4; D ambiguous. The V gene lost 5 bases and the J gene lost 0 bases, with 11 bases spanning the gap. The CDR3 is made up of 15 amino acids. Germline V gene lookup returns CDR1 MDHEN and CDR2 SYDVKM. The CDR3 spells CASSREGVAKNIQYF. In DNA, the CDR3 is TGTGCCAGCAGTAGAGAAGGAGTAGCCAAAAACATTCAGTACTTC.

This rearrangement joins TRBV6-1 to TRBJ2-7, with 7 bases identical to TRBD1. Trimming at V came to 6 bases and at J to 0 bases, leaving 5 bases not matched to a gene. There are 14 residues in the CDR3. Germline CDR1 is MNHNS and CDR2 is SASEGT. The CDR3: CASSRQGYSYEQYF. The DNA for the CDR3 is TGTGCCAGCAGCCGACAGGGTTACTCCTACGAGCAGTACTTC.

Details on this clone: An end of the junction differs from the germline gene, which may be a read error. V usage is TRBV6-5 and J usage is TRBJ2-1; no clear D gene. CDR1 and CDR2 (germline): MNHEY, SVGAGI. The CDR3 spans 13 residues. CDR3 sequence reads: CASSYRSYSEQFF. The CDR3 bases are TGTGCCAGCAGTTATAGGTCATACAGTGAGCAGTTCTTC.

The chain links TRBV28 to TRBJ2-5; TRBD2 agrees at 7 bases. The CDR3 has 12 residues. V was clipped by 8 bases and J by 4 bases; unmatched bases: 4. The germline CDR1 and CDR2 sequences are MDHEN and SYDVKM. CDR3 nucleotides: TGTGCCAGCCATGGGGGGGGAGAGACCCAGTACTTC. It translates to CASHGGGETQYF.

The gene calls are TRBV11-2 and TRBJ1-2; 9 bases match TRBD1. The CDR3 has 18 residues. Trimming at V came to 6 bases and at J to 0 bases, leaving 14 bases not matched to a gene. The germline V gene encodes CDR1 SGHAT and CDR2 FQNNGV. The CDR3 loop reads CASSSSGTGTLSNYGYTF. CDR3 DNA sequence: TGTGCCAGCAGTTCATCCGGGACAGGGACCCTCTCTAACTATGGCTACACCTTC. The full variable domain, with the rest looked up from reference TRBV11-2 and TRBJ1-2, is EAGVAQSPRYKIIEKRQSVAFWCNPISGHATLYWYQQILGQGPKLLIQFQNNGVVDDSQLPKDRFSAERLKGVDSTLKIQPAKLEDSAVYLCASSSSGTGTLSNYGYTFGSGTRLTVV.

This rearrangement joins TRBV7-8 to TRBJ2-7; D remains unclear. The CDR3 runs to 16 residues. V shed 6 bases and J shed 6 bases, with 24 bases lying between them. CDR1 is SGHVS and CDR2 is FQNEAQ in the germline V gene. This chain's CDR3 is CASRSHLATDLGEQYF. CDR3 DNA: TGTGCCAGCAGAAGCCACTTGGCCACCGACTTAGGCGAGCAGTACTTC.

The chain employs TRBV7-9 and TRBJ2-5; D unresolved. This CDR3 spans 15 amino acids. Per germline, CDR1 SEHNR and CDR2 FQNEAQ (reference sequence). V lost 4 bases to trimming and J lost 2 bases, with 14 bases between them. CDR3 sequence reads: CASSWSRLKQETQYF. Written as DNA, the CDR3 is TGTGCCAGCAGCTGGAGCCGACTGAAACAAGAGACCCAGTACTTC.

The chain couples TRBV7-9 to TRBJ2-7; D remains unclear. Germline values: CDR1 SEHNR, CDR2 FQNEAQ (reference sequence). The CDR3 has 13 amino acids. V lost 5 bases, J lost 3 bases, and 11 bases lay in between. CDR3 sequence reads: CASSKDTVYEQYF. The CDR3 DNA sequence: TGTGCCAGCAGCAAAGACACCGTCTACGAGCAGTACTTC.

The gene calls are TRBV19 and TRBJ2-3; 10 nucleotides align to TRBD2. This CDR3 comprises 14 residues. Germline CDR1 and CDR2: LNHDA and SQIVND (reference sequence). With 8 bases clipped from V and 3 bases from J, the junction kept 5 bases outside the gene matches. CDR3: CASSGLAATDTQYF. The CDR3 nucleotides read TGTGCCAGTTCTGGACTAGCGGCAACAGATACGCAGTATTTT.

The gene calls are TRBV7-6 and TRBJ1-2, with 8 positions matching TRBD1. Germline V gene sequence: CDR1 SGHVS, CDR2 FNYEAQ. V was pared by 2 bases and J by 6 bases, with 8 bases of the junction left unmatched. The length of the CDR3 is 15 residues. The CDR3 reads CASSLYSGGRDGYTF. CDR3 DNA sequence: TGTGCCAGCAGCTTATATTCAGGGGGCCGCGATGGCTACACCTTC.

This chain joins TRBV5-4 and TRBJ1-2; D is perhaps TRBD1 (6 bases). The length of the CDR3 is 13 residues. Trimming shortened V by 4 bases and J by 3 bases, and 10 bases separated the two germline ends. The germline CDR1 and CDR2 sequences are SGHNT and YYREEE (reference sequence). The CDR3 DNA sequence: TGTGCCAGCAGCACGGGACACGACTATGGCTACACCTTC. Its translation: CASSTGHDYGYTF.

This rearrangement joins TRBV10-3 to TRBJ1-3; D possibly corresponds to TRBD1 (5 bases). Germline values: CDR1 ENHRY, CDR2 SYGVKD. This CDR3 has 14 amino acids. The V and J ends lost 3 bases and 4 bases respectively, with 10 bases between them. The CDR3 sequence: CAISDPRAGNTIYF. The CDR3 nucleotides are TGTGCCATCAGTGACCCCAGGGCCGGAAACACCATATATTTT.

The gene calls are TRBV7-9 and TRBJ1-1, with D possibly matching TRBD1 (5 bases). CDR3 size: 14 residues. Looked up from germline, CDR1 is SEHNR and CDR2 is FQNEAQ (reference sequence). V gave up 1 base and J gave up 5 bases, with 11 bases separating them. The DNA of the CDR3 is TGTGCCAGCAGCTTAGAGCAGGGAAGGACTGAAGCTTTCTTT. Amino acids: CASSLEQGRTEAFF.